The source of this T cell receptor beta chain is a study of shared clonotypes between healthy human individuals. Overall study: The study used three CD4 naive, three CD4 memory, two CD8 naive and one CD8 memory plate per donor.

CDR1 and CDR2 from the germline V gene are GTSNPN and SVGIG (reference sequence). CDR3 length: 12 residues. Between the trimmed V and J ends, which lost 5 bases and 3 bases, there was a span of 7 bases. Execution of the assay was at deep level. The material for each subset, its genomic DNA, was split evenly across several immunoSEQ plates. Per the study methods: ImmunoSEQ only sent back junction sequences with no quality scores, so filtering was done differently. Repertoires were generated with immunoSEQ multiplex PCR, while TCRdb's copy carries only in-frame clones and drops some. The DNA gave D and trimming, while V, J and clone size come from that table. Among about 1 million clones listed, approximately 76% were seen once.

The clonotype originates from a man between 18 and 29 years old in good health. The genes are TRBV30 and TRBJ2-2; D remains ambiguous. Sequencing was performed on memory CD4+ T cells sorted from blood. Subset defined: CD45RA-negative fraction. The CDR3 DNA is TGTGCCTGGGGAGTTTACACCGGGGAGCTGTTTTTT. Its protein is CAWGVYTGELFF.